One and the same sample provided the 6 T cell receptor beta chains below, sequenced in a study of T cells in tumors after PD-1 blockade. Sequenced by immunoSEQ multiplex PCR; TCRdb stores in-frame clones only, minus some. The sample carries approximately 30,000 clones, around 73% recorded once. The sequencing here drew on PBMCs, taken after anti-PD-1 treatment. These receptors were collected from a human donor with basal cell carcinoma.

The chain employs TRBV7-3 and TRBJ1-2; 8 bases are shared with TRBD1. V lost 0 bases, J lost 7 bases, and 4 bases stayed unmatched. CDR1 and CDR2 from the germline V gene are SGHTA and FQGTGA. CDR3 length: 14 amino acids. The CDR3 region is CASSLTYRGSGYTF. DNA for the CDR3: TGTGCCAGCAGCTTAACGTACAGGGGGAGTGGCTACACCTTC.

This clone has a handful of counts. This chain connects TRBV12-2 to TRBJ2-7; the table's D call, TRBD2, has no DNA check behind it. TRBV12-2 is assigned pseudogene status. The CDR3 runs to 17 residues. The CDR3 here is CASRPSPGLAGGPEQYF. For the CDR3, the DNA is TGTGCAAGTCGCCCCAGTCCGGGACTAGCGGGGGGGCCCGAGCAGTACTTC.

This clone was found many times. The genes are TRBV7-6 and TRBJ2-1, with D possibly matching TRBD1 (7 bases). This CDR3 spans 14 amino acids. With 5 bases removed from V and 7 bases from J, the gap between germline ends came to 15 bases. CDR1 is SGHVS, CDR2 FNYEAQ, per germline. The CDR3 sequence: CASSTQTGRNEQFF. The CDR3 coding sequence is TGTGCCAGCAGCACCCAGACAGGGAGGAATGAGCAGTTCTTC.

V is TRBV7-2 and J is TRBJ1-1; D might be TRBD1 (5 bases). V lost 5 bases and J lost 3, with 13 bases in between. The CDR3 covers 14 residues. Germline V gene data show CDR1 as SGHTA and CDR2 as FQGNSA. CDR3 sequence reads: CASSPRGKDTEAFF. The CDR3 region has the DNA TGTGCCAGCAGCCCTAGGGGTAAGGACACTGAAGCTTTCTTT.

This clone was seen a handful of times. The V gene is TRBV19, the J gene TRBJ2-7, with 9 bases identical to TRBD1. CDR3 size: 15 residues. The V gene's germline CDR1 is LNHDA and CDR2 SQIVND (reference sequence). The V and J ends lost 5 bases and 5 bases, in that order; junction bases with no gene match: 10. The CDR3 sequence is CASSAKTGGRHEQYF. The CDR3 DNA is TGTGCCAGTAGTGCCAAGACAGGGGGGCGCCACGAGCAGTACTTC.

V is TRBV7-2 and J is TRBJ1-5; possible D gene TRBD1, 5 bases. Germline V gives CDR1 SGHTA, CDR2 FQGNSA. With 4 bases removed from V and 2 bases from J, the gap between germline ends came to 12 bases. CDR3 length equals 15 residues. The CDR3 spells CASSSAGGGNQPQHF. CDR3 coding DNA: TGTGCCAGCAGCTCCGCGGGGGGGGGCAATCAGCCCCAGCATTTT.